This TCR beta chain was observed in a study of blood T cell repertoires in COVID-19. All enrollees were roughly 18 to 90 years old and from roughly 26 US areas. Methods used by the authors: Estimation of nucleated cell counts was performed using reference gene primer amplification. Libraries were prepared by immunoSEQ multiplex PCR; TCRdb keeps only in-frame clonotypes and omits some of them. Clone size and V and J calls were adopted from that table, with D and trimming inferred from the DNA. The sample lists approximately 300,000 clones, roughly 86% occurring once. V was pared by 6 bases and J by 2 bases, with 14 bases between. This CDR3 region has 14 residues. The germline V gene has CDR1 MGHDK and CDR2 SYGVNS.

The V gene is TRBV25-1, the J gene TRBJ2-7; a weak D match, TRBD1 (6 bases). The sample comprised PBMCs or T cells enriched from blood (not recorded which). The TCR sequence derives from a woman under 40 who had recovered from COVID-19. This CDR3 is CASSPGHGAYEQYF. The CDR3, as DNA: TGTGCCAGCAGCCCGGGACACGGGGCCTACGAGCAGTACTTC.